What follows are 26 T cell receptor beta chains derived from one specimen sequenced in a study of technical replicates of blood from four donors. Profiling relied on immunoSEQ multiplex PCR, and the TCRdb table lists in-frame clones only, not all of them. Of about 81,000 clones listed, approximately 75% are singletons. Source material: PBMCs. These receptors were collected from a human donor in good health. Some clones in this sample may be carry-over from other donors' samples.

The V gene is TRBV19, the J gene TRBJ2-5; 9 nucleotides match TRBD2. Trimming removed 6 bases from V and 5 bases from J; junction bases left unmatched: 10. CDR1 and CDR2 from the germline V gene are LNHDA and SQIVND (reference sequence). This CDR3 is built from 15 residues. As DNA, the CDR3 is TGTGCCAGTAGCCCCGGCGGGGGGGTTGTGGAGACCCAGTACTTC. It specifies CASSPGGGVVETQYF.

This rearrangement joins TRBV9 to TRBJ1-6; 8 bases line up with TRBD1. Germline values: CDR1 SGDLS, CDR2 YYNGEE. The CDR3 consists of 15 residues. The V and J ends lost 2 bases and 12 bases, in that order; junction bases with no gene match: 10. CDR3 amino acids: CASSVGETGAGPLHF. The CDR3 DNA follows: TGTGCCAGCAGCGTCGGAGAGACAGGGGCTGGACCCCTCCACTTT.

The chain uses TRBV5-1 and TRBJ1-1; D ambiguous. Germline CDR1 reads SGHRS; CDR2 reads YFSETQ. This CDR3 has 15 residues. V was trimmed by 0 bases and J by 3 bases, leaving 12 bases between them. CDR3 DNA: TGCGCCAGCAGCTTGGATCACAGAGAGCACACTGAAGCTTTCTTT. The encoded protein is CASSLDHREHTEAFF. The variable domain in full, completed from reference TRBV5-1 and TRBJ1-1, reads KAGVTQTPRYLIKTRGQQVTLSCSPISGHRSVSWYQQTPGQGLQFLFEYFSETQRNKGNFPGRFSGRQFSNSRSEMNVSTLELGDSALYLCASSLDHREHTEAFFGQGTRLTVV.

V usage is TRBV28 and J usage is TRBJ2-2; possibly TRBD2 for D (6 bases). Trimming left V 6 bases short and J 7 bases short, with 21 bases between. This CDR3 is 16 amino acids long. CDR1 and CDR2 (germline): MDHEN, SYDVKM. The CDR3 here is CASSFARWGDDGELFF. CDR3 sequence (DNA): TGTGCCAGCAGCTTCGCAAGATGGGGGGACGACGGGGAGCTGTTTTTT.

This chain connects TRBV6-5 to TRBJ2-7; 9 bases line up with TRBD1. CDR3 size: 15 residues. The germline gives CDR1 MNHEY, CDR2 SVGAGI. With 2 bases clipped from V and 3 bases from J, the junction kept 5 bases outside the gene matches. CDR3 region: CASSYRDRVNYEQYF. The CDR3 coding sequence is TGTGCCAGCAGTTACAGGGACAGGGTAAACTACGAGCAGTACTTC.

The chain recombines TRBV15 with TRBJ2-3; TRBD2 might be the D (6 bases). Germline loops: CDR1 LNHNV, CDR2 YYDKDF (reference sequence). The CDR3 is 13 amino acids. The V end lost 5 bases, the J end lost 10 bases, and 16 bases lay between the germline ends. The CDR3 nucleotides read TGTGCCACCAGCGGGATGGGGGGAGGAGCGCAGTATTTT. This sequence encodes CATSGMGGGAQYF.

This chain connects TRBV4-1 to TRBJ2-7; the D gene is possibly TRBD2 (6 bases). Deletions cut 4 bases from V and 1 base from J, with 11 bases between. The CDR3 has 14 residues. Germline V CDR1 and CDR2: MGHRA, YSYEKL. CDR3 protein: CASSRSSGSYEQYF. The CDR3 DNA reads TGCGCCAGCAGCCGATCGAGCGGGTCCTACGAGCAGTACTTC.

This rearrangement joins TRBV7-9 to TRBJ2-4; TRBD2 agrees at 7 bases. J was trimmed by 8 bases and V by 5 bases; bases with no gene match: 6. The length of the CDR3 is 13 residues. The V gene's germline CDR1 is SEHNR and CDR2 FQNEAQ (reference sequence). For the CDR3, the DNA is TGTGCCAGCAGCCGACGGGGGGATGACATTCAGTACTTC. Translated, it gives CASSRRGDDIQYF.

The V gene is TRBV6-4, the J gene TRBJ2-2; no definite D call. Trimming pared 5 bases from V and 6 bases from J, leaving 16 bases between. The germline gives CDR1 MRHNA, CDR2 SNTAGT. The CDR3 contains 15 residues. Here the CDR3 reads CASSYYSGSAGELFF. Here the CDR3 DNA reads TGTGCCAGCAGTTACTATTCTGGTTCGGCCGGGGAGCTGTTTTTT.

This rearrangement joins TRBV30 to TRBJ2-7; TRBD1 aligns across 10 bases. The CDR3 is made up of 15 amino acids. V shed 0 bases and J 2 bases; nucleotides not matched to a gene: 4. The V gene's germline CDR1 is GTSNPN and CDR2 SVGIG (reference sequence). CDR3 region: CAWSVWDRGTYEQYF. The CDR3 DNA follows: TGTGCCTGGAGTGTATGGGACAGGGGTACCTACGAGCAGTACTTC.

The genes are TRBV7-9 and TRBJ2-7; perhaps TRBD2 as D (5 bases). The CDR3 has 16 residues. Looked up from germline, CDR1 is SEHNR and CDR2 is FQNEAQ (reference sequence). Trimming took off 1 base at V and 3 bases at J, with 16 bases between the two ends. CDR3 protein: CASSLVMLGEGYEQYF. Here the CDR3 DNA reads TGTGCCAGCAGCTTAGTGATGCTCGGGGAAGGCTACGAGCAGTACTTC.

This clone was found a few times. The genes are TRBV4-2 and TRBJ1-3; D may be TRBD1 (5 bases). The ends were cut back, 4 bases at V and 0 bases at J, with 10 bases in the middle. The CDR3 consists of 15 residues. Germline values: CDR1 LGHNA, CDR2 YNFKEQ. The CDR3 coding sequence is TGTGCCAGCAGCCGAGACAGAAGCTCTGGAAACACCATATATTTT. The encoded protein is CASSRDRSSGNTIYF.

The V and J genes are TRBV7-2 and TRBJ2-5; tentative D call: TRBD2 (5 bases). Trimming removed 2 bases at V and 5 bases at J, with 15 bases between. The CDR3 runs to 15 residues. The V gene's germline CDR1 is SGHTA and CDR2 FQGNSA. CDR3 sequence reads: CASSLNVARRETQYF. In DNA, the CDR3 is TGTGCCAGCAGCTTAAACGTCGCGAGGAGGGAGACCCAGTACTTC.

V gene TRBV4-1 combines with J gene TRBJ1-1; weak D call: TRBD1 (6 bases). V was trimmed by 0 bases and J by 5 bases, leaving 13 bases between them. The CDR3 runs to 15 residues. From germline, CDR1 is MGHRA and CDR2 YSYEKL. The chain's CDR3 is CASSQDLGAGTEAFF. The CDR3 nucleotides read TGCGCCAGCAGCCAAGATTTGGGGGCAGGAACTGAAGCTTTCTTT.

V and J are TRBV21-1 and TRBJ2-7; the D call TRBD2 from the table was never checked on the DNA. TRBV21-1 is a pseudogene segment. This CDR3 is built from 14 residues. CDR3 amino acids: CASSKSGRPYEQYF. The CDR3 bases are TGTGCCAGCAGCAAGAGCGGCAGGCCCTACGAGCAGTACTTC.

V usage is TRBV18 and J usage is TRBJ1-5; no clear D gene. Between the trimmed V and J ends, which lost 3 bases and 4 bases, there was a span of 7 bases. The CDR3 sequence is 13 residues long. Germline CDR1 reads KGHSH; CDR2 reads LQKENI. CDR3 residues: CASSPANNQPQHF. The CDR3, as DNA: TGTGCCAGCTCACCCGCGAATAATCAGCCCCAGCATTTT.

This sequence joins TRBV9 and TRBJ2-5, with D maybe TRBD1 (5 bases). This CDR3 region has 14 residues. Trimming shortened V by 4 bases and J by 5 bases, and 15 bases separated the two germline ends. Per germline, CDR1 SGDLS and CDR2 YYNGEE. DNA of the CDR3: TGTGCCAGCAGCCCACGACCCTACAGGGAGACCCAGTACTTC. The encoded protein is CASSPRPYRETQYF.

The chain uses TRBV9 and TRBJ1-2; 7 bases map to TRBD1. CDR1 is SGDLS and CDR2 is YYNGEE in the germline V gene. Trimming removed 4 bases from V and 4 bases from J; junction bases left unmatched: 13. This CDR3 has 16 residues. CDR3 DNA sequence: TGTGCCAGCAGCAAGATTGACGGGGACAGCCGCTATGGCTACACCTTC. Its protein is CASSKIDGDSRYGYTF.

The chain couples TRBV6-5 to TRBJ1-2; 9 bases match TRBD1. V trimming: 4 bases; J trimming: 7 bases; junction bases outside the gene matches: 4. CDR1 and CDR2 from the germline V gene are MNHEY and SVGAGI. The CDR3 loop spans 13 amino acids. The DNA for the CDR3 is TGTGCCAGCAGTTCTACAGGGGGCTTTGGCTACACCTTC. This encodes CASSSTGGFGYTF.

In its sample, this clone was seen a few times. The CDR3 sequence: CSVVDMGRSNTEAFF. The CDR3 DNA is TGCAGCGTTGTTGATATGGGCAGGTCGAACACTGAAGCTTTCTTT. V usage is TRBV29-1 and J usage is TRBJ1-1; unclear D gene. This CDR3 comprises 15 residues. The ends were cut back, 4 bases at V and 1 base at J, with 16 bases in the middle. CDR1 is SQVTM and CDR2 is ANQGSEA in the germline V gene.

This clone has more than one count but fewer than ten. The DNA for the CDR3 is TGTGCCAGCAGGGTTGGGGAGGTAGCCCAGCATTTT. It codes for CASRVGEVAQHF. The V and J genes are TRBV6-6 and TRBJ1-5; D remains unclear. CDR1 is MNHNY, CDR2 SVGAGI, per germline (reference sequence). CDR3 length: 12 amino acids. Trimming stripped 6 bases from V and 11 bases from J, with 14 bases between.

This chain connects TRBV11-2 to TRBJ2-7; D might be TRBD1 (5 bases). Trimming removed 2 bases at V and 2 bases at J, with 10 bases between. In germline, CDR1 is SGHAT, CDR2 FQNNGV. CDR3 size: 14 residues. The CDR3 loop reads CASSLIGAAYEQYF. The CDR3 bases are TGTGCCAGCAGCTTAATAGGGGCCGCCTACGAGCAGTACTTC.

This CDR3 is CASSPLGTVNTEAFF. CDR3 nucleotide sequence: TGTGCCAGCAGTCCACTTGGGACAGTTAACACTGAAGCTTTCTTT. The rearrangement joins TRBV6-5 to TRBJ1-1; 7 bases line up with TRBD1. This CDR3 has 15 residues. Looked up from germline, CDR1 is MNHEY and CDR2 is SVGAGI. Trimming took 5 bases from V and 2 from J; bases not matched to a gene: 8.

This clone was counted at least ten times. The chain links TRBV30 to TRBJ1-6; D is unclear. Germline V gene lookup returns CDR1 GTSNPN and CDR2 SVGIG (reference sequence). V lost 4 bases and J 13 bases, leaving 11 bases between the germline ends. The CDR3 is 11 amino acids. CDR3 protein: CAWTVVGPLHF. The CDR3, as DNA: TGTGCCTGGACGGTTGTCGGGCCCCTCCACTTT.

The gene calls are TRBV28 and TRBJ2-1, with unresolved D. The CDR3 totals 12 residues. Germline assignment: CDR1 MDHEN and CDR2 SYDVKM. Trimming stripped 5 bases from V and 3 bases from J, with 5 bases between. The CDR3 nucleotides are TGTGCCAGCAGTCCTCTCTACAATGAGCAGTTCTTC. Its protein product is CASSPLYNEQFF.

V is TRBV7-8 and J is TRBJ2-1; perhaps TRBD1 as D (6 bases). Germline V lookup: CDR1 SGHVS, CDR2 FQNEAQ. This CDR3 has 14 residues. Trimming removed 4 bases from V and 10 bases from J, with 17 bases in between. The CDR3: CASSSGTSPREQFF. The CDR3 DNA sequence: TGTGCCAGCAGCTCCGGGACAAGCCCCAGGGAGCAGTTCTTC.